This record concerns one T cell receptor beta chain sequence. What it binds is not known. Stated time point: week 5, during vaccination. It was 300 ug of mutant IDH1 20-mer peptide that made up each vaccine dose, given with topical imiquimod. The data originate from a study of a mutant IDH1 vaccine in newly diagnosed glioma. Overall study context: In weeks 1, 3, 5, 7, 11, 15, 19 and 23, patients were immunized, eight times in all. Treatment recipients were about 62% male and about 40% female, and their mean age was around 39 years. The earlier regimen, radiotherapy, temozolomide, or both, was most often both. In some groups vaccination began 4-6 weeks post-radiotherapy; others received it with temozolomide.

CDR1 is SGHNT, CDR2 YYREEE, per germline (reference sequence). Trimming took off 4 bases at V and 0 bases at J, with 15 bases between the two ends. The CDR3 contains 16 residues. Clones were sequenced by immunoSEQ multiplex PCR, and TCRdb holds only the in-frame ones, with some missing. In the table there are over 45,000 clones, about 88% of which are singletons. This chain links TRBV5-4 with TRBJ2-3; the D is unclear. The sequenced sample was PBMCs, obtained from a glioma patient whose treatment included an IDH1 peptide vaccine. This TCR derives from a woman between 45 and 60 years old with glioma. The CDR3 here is CASSPWTESSTDTQYF. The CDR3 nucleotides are TGTGCCAGCAGCCCATGGACGGAATCTAGCACAGATACGCAGTATTTT.